This entry concerns a single T cell receptor (beta chain). Antigen unknown. From 400 to 450 ng of RNA, a library with molecular barcoded alpha/delta and beta/gamma adaptors was made. TCRdb called the reads again in MiXCR, with one record for every CDR3 protein. The data contain tens of thousands of distinct CDR3 sequences, around 11% of them singletons. This sample was taken from a study of read filtering for tumor transcriptome and immune sequencing. Study details: TCR-mapped reads were about 4 to 11 million with IR-seq versus 85 to 1273 with RNA-seq. Study-level findings and limits: Dropping single-read clonotypes raised IR-seq and RNA-seq shared-clonotype correlation.

This CDR3 contains 16 residues. Sampling of bone marrow took place during active disease in every patient. The sequence was collected from a donor at least 40 years old with multiple myeloma. The rearrangement links TRBV21-1 to TRBJ2-7; TRBD2 was called by the table and not checked on the DNA. TRBV21-1 is deemed a pseudogene. Sequencing input: a population of CD138-negative cells sorted from bone marrow. The CDR3 coding sequence is TGTGCCAGCATCCTAACCGAGCCCCCCCGCCAGTACGAGCAGTACTTC. This encodes CASILTEPPRQYEQYF.